This T cell receptor (beta chain) was found in a study of T cell responses to AZD1222 COVID-19 vaccine. As for this clone: The antigen remains undetermined.

Trimming pared 2 bases from V and 7 bases from J, leaving 5 bases between. CDR1 is MNHNY and CDR2 is SVGAGI in the germline V gene (reference sequence). This CDR3 has 12 residues. Profiled with immunoSEQ multiplex PCR; TCRdb holds only in-frame clones, not every one. The sample consists of over 100,000 clones, approximately 94% of them appearing once. Study-wide results and limits: Vaccine-associated CD4 TCRs ranged over spike, dominating at 160-218 and 743-854.

The clonotype comes from an adult in good health. V gene TRBV6-6 combines with J gene TRBJ2-2; D not certain. The sequencing used peripheral blood, collected on day 0 of AZD1222 vaccination. CDR3 loop: CASSYRNGELFF. The CDR3 coding sequence is TGTGCCAGCAGTTACCGCAACGGGGAGCTGTTTTTT.